The clone carrying this T cell receptor beta chain was seen once. The method was immunoSEQ multiplex PCR; TCRdb's version includes in-frame clones alone and lacks a portion of them. The sample yields roughly 41,000 clones, approximately 94% seen once. The sample belongs to a study of control samples from healthy donors and cancer patients. V was shortened by 0 bases and J by 1 base, with 16 bases between the two germline ends. This CDR3 region has 18 residues. Germline-derived CDR1 and CDR2 are SGHDN and FVKESK. This sequence originates from a man in his 60s in good health. The J gene is TRBJ1-3, the V gene TRBV14; D call uncertain. The sequenced material came from blood. CDR3 bases: TGTGCCAGCAGCCAAGATAAGGCGGGAATGCGATCTGGAAACACCATATATTTT. It encodes CASSQDKAGMRSGNTIYF. Full variable domain (rest looked up from reference TRBV14 and TRBJ1-3): EAGVTQFPSHSVIEKGQTVTLRCDPISGHDNLYWYRRVMGKEIKFLLHFVKESKQDESGMPNNRFLAERTGGTYSTLKVQPAELEDSGVYFCASSQDKAGMRSGNTIYFGEGSWLTVV.